The rows below give T cell receptor beta chains drawn from one sample of a study of shared clonotypes between healthy human individuals. The data were produced by immunoSEQ multiplex PCR, yet TCRdb's version contains in-frame clones alone and is incomplete. This sample has 1.5 million to 1.9 million clones, with 95% to 99% found just once. Source material: naive CD4+ T cells sorted from blood. These receptors were taken from a man aged 25 to 40 in good health. Each CDR3 is given with its conserved first and last residue. The D gene is left open where the match is weak. Only part of the rows carry a size: once, few, many, or a class if the clone is expanded.

V gene: TRBV6-6
clone size: .
J gene: TRBJ1-1
D gene: .
CDR3 protein: CASSRGGTEAFF
CDR3 DNA: TGTGCCAGCAGTAGAGGGGGCACTGAAGCTTTCTTT

V gene: TRBV19
clone size: once
J gene: TRBJ2-3
D gene: TRBD1
CDR3 protein: CASSSQGARTDTQYF
CDR3 DNA: TGTGCCAGTAGTAGCCAGGGGGCCCGCACAGATACGCAGTATTTT

V gene: TRBV7-6
clone size: .
J gene: TRBJ2-7
D gene: .
CDR3 protein: CASSLSSGRGYEQYF
CDR3 DNA: TGTGCCAGCAGCTTAAGCAGTGGCAGGGGATACGAGCAGTACTTC

V gene: TRBV10-2
clone size: .
J gene: TRBJ2-5
D gene: .
CDR3 protein: CASSKSRRGATQYF
CDR3 DNA: TGCGCCAGCAGTAAGTCGAGGAGGGGCGCGACCCAGTACTTC

V gene: TRBV2
clone size: .
J gene: TRBJ1-4
D gene: .
CDR3 protein: CASSDGNSHNEKLFF
CDR3 DNA: TGTGCCAGCAGTGATGGGAACAGTCACAATGAAAAACTGTTTTTT

V gene: TRBV18
clone size: .
J gene: TRBJ1-4
D gene: .
CDR3 protein: CASSPREATNEKLFF
CDR3 DNA: TGTGCCAGCTCACCGAGGGAAGCAACTAATGAAAAACTGTTTTTT

V gene: TRBV6-1
clone size: .
J gene: TRBJ2-7
D gene: TRBD1
CDR3 protein: CASSEGGTASYEQYF
CDR3 DNA: TGTGCCAGCAGTGAAGGAGGGACAGCTTCCTACGAGCAGTACTTC

V gene: TRBV9
clone size: .
J gene: TRBJ1-2
D gene: TRBD1
CDR3 protein: CASSPSLHGRDRSDGYTF
CDR3 DNA: TGTGCCAGCAGCCCGTCGCTTCATGGAAGGGACAGGTCTGATGGCTACACCTTC

V gene: TRBV10-3
clone size: .
J gene: TRBJ2-7
D gene: .
CDR3 protein: CAIGKALYEQYF
CDR3 DNA: TGTGCCATCGGAAAGGCCCTCTACGAGCAGTACTTC

V gene: TRBV7-9
clone size: .
J gene: TRBJ2-7
D gene: TRBD2
CDR3 protein: CASSILAGVMYEQYF
CDR3 DNA: TGTGCCAGCAGCATACTAGCGGGAGTCATGTACGAGCAGTACTTC

V gene: TRBV28
clone size: .
J gene: TRBJ2-7
D gene: .
CDR3 protein: CASSLRGPSYEQYF
CDR3 DNA: TGTGCCAGCAGTTTAAGAGGGCCATCCTACGAGCAGTACTTC

V gene: TRBV19
clone size: .
J gene: TRBJ2-7
D gene: TRBD2
CDR3 protein: CASSLAGTYEQYF
CDR3 DNA: TGTGCCAGTAGCCTAGCGGGAACCTACGAGCAGTACTTC

V gene: TRBV10-2
clone size: .
J gene: TRBJ2-7
D gene: .
CDR3 protein: CASRDLATYEQYF
CDR3 DNA: TGCGCCAGCAGGGACTTAGCCACCTACGAGCAGTACTTC

V gene: TRBV29-1
clone size: .
J gene: TRBJ2-3
D gene: .
CDR3 protein: CSVDPGPDTQYF
CDR3 DNA: TGCAGCGTTGACCCGGGTCCAGATACGCAGTATTTT